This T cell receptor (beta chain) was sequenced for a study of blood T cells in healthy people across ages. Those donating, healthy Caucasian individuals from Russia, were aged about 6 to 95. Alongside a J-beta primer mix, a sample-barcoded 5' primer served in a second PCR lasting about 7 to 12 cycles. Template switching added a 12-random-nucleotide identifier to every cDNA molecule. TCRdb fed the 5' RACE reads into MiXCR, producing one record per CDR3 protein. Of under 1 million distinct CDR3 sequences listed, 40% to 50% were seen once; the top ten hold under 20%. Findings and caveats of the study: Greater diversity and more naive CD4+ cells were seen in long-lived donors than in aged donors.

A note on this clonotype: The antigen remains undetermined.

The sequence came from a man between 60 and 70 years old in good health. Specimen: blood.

Written as DNA, the CDR3 is TGTGCCAGCAGCTCACAGCAATACGAGCAGTACTTC. Translated: CASSSQQYEQYF. J is TRBJ2-7 and V is TRBV7-9; D not resolved. CDR1 and CDR2 from the germline V gene are SEHNR and FQNEAQ (reference sequence). This CDR3 comprises 12 residues. Deletions cut 4 bases from V and 4 bases from J, with 8 bases between.